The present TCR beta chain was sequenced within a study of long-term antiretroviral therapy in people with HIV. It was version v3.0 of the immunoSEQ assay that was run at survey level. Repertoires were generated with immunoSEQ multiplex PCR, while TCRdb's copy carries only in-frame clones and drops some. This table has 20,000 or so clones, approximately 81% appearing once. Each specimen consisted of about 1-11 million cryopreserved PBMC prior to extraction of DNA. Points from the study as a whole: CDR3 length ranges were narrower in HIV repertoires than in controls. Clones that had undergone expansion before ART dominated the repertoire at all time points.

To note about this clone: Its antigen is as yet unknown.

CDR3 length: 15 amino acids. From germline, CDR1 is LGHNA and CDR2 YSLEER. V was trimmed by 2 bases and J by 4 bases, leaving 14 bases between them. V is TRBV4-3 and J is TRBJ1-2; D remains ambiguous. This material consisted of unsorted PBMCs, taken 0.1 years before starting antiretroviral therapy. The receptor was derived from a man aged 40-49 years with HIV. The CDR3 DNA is TGCGCCAGCAGCCAATCACCGGCACAAACCTATGGCTACACCTTC. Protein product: CASSQSPAQTYGYTF.